This passage covers 25 T cell receptor beta chains from one sample sequenced in a study of CD8 T cells in Susac syndrome. RNA totalling about 0.5 to 1 ug underwent reverse transcription with random hexamers. MiXCR, run by TCRdb on the immunoSEQ multiplex PCR reads, gives a single entry per CDR3 protein. The sample consists of over 130,000 distinct CDR3 sequences, roughly 94% of them appearing once. Sequenced input: CD4+ T cells from PBMCs. All receptors come from a human donor with Susac syndrome.

The genes are TRBV10-3 and TRBJ1-1; unclear D gene. The V end lost 3 bases, the J end lost 4 bases, and 9 bases lay between the germline ends. Germline V lookup: CDR1 ENHRY, CDR2 SYGVKD. This CDR3 has 13 residues. The CDR3 DNA sequence: TGTGCCATCAGTGAAGGAATCAGCACTGAAGCTTTCTTT. Amino acids: CAISEGISTEAFF.

This clonotype was detected only a few times. The J gene is TRBJ1-6, the V gene TRBV11-2; 10 bases map to TRBD1. V shed 6 bases, J shed 7 bases, and the junction held 6 bases outside the gene matches. This CDR3 is built from 15 residues. Germline CDR1 SGHAT, CDR2 FQNNGV. The CDR3 DNA reads TGTGCCAGCAGAACGCCGGGACAGGGGAATTCACCCCTCCACTTT. It yields the protein CASRTPGQGNSPLHF.

The genes are TRBV5-4 and TRBJ2-3, with 7 bases fitting TRBD2. This CDR3 comprises 16 residues. V gave up 4 bases and J gave up 3 bases; unmatched junction bases: 11. Germline values: CDR1 SGHNT, CDR2 YYREEE (reference sequence). The CDR3 protein is CASSLGGNQGTDTQYF. DNA of the CDR3: TGTGCCAGCAGCCTGGGGGGGAATCAAGGAACAGATACGCAGTATTTT.

V gene TRBV3-1 combines with J gene TRBJ2-5; either TRBD1 or TRBD2 may supply D (6 bases each). The CDR3 spans 14 residues. Trimming took off 3 bases at V and 5 bases at J, with 13 bases between the two ends. Germline V gives CDR1 LGHDT, CDR2 YNNKEL (reference sequence). CDR3 in amino acids: CASSHRGGPETQYF. DNA of the CDR3: TGTGCCAGCAGCCATCGAGGGGGGCCGGAGACCCAGTACTTC.

For the CDR3, the DNA is TGTGCCAGCAGTTTAGCGGGAGGGCCCGTCAATGAGCAGTTCTTC. Translation: CASSLAGGPVNEQFF. The V and J genes are TRBV12-3 or TRBV12-4 and TRBJ2-1; the match to TRBD2 covers 7 bases. After removal of 0 bases from V and 6 bases from J, the junction contained 5 bases not matched to a gene. The CDR3 loop spans 15 amino acids.

The chain has TRBV30 and TRBJ1-3; possible D gene TRBD1, 6 bases. Germline V CDR1 and CDR2: GTSNPN, SVGIG (reference sequence). Between the trimmed V and J ends, which lost 5 bases and 0 bases, there was a span of 11 bases. The CDR3 sequence is 14 residues long. The CDR3 DNA reads as TGTGCCTGGGGACCGGGACACTCTGGAAACACCATATATTTT. Its translation: CAWGPGHSGNTIYF.

The CDR3: CSAEEGAGANVLTF. The CDR3, as DNA: TGCAGCGCCGAAGAGGGGGCTGGGGCCAACGTCCTGACTTTC. The chain carries TRBV29-1 and TRBJ2-6, with D possibly matching TRBD1 (6 bases). This CDR3 comprises 14 residues. Between the trimmed V and J ends, which lost 7 bases and 2 bases, there was a span of 12 bases. The germline V gene encodes CDR1 SQVTM and CDR2 ANQGSEA.

In DNA, the CDR3 is TGTGCCACCAGTGACTGGCGGGGGGGCTACGCGAACACCGGGGAGCTGTTTTTT. Its protein is CATSDWRGGYANTGELFF. The V gene is TRBV24-1, the J gene TRBJ2-2; TRBD2 agrees at 9 bases. The CDR3 has 18 amino acids. CDR1 is KGHDR and CDR2 is SFDVKD in the germline V gene. After removal of 4 bases from V and 0 bases from J, the junction contained 8 bases not matched to a gene.

V and J are TRBV20-1 and TRBJ1-4; 7 bases line up with TRBD1. The CDR3 is made up of 14 amino acids. The ends lost 3 bases at V and 6 bases at J; junction bases unmatched: 7. The germline CDR1 and CDR2 sequences are DFQATT and SNEGSKA (reference sequence). CDR3 loop: CSARHRQGDEKLFF. CDR3 sequence (DNA): TGCAGTGCTAGGCACCGACAGGGAGATGAAAAACTGTTTTTT.

This sequence joins TRBV5-1 and TRBJ1-5; D is undetermined. The CDR3 is 13 amino acids. CDR1 and CDR2 from the germline V gene are SGHRS and YFSETQ. Deletions cut 1 base from V and 6 bases from J, with 8 bases between. The CDR3 reads CASSLSVGQPQHF. In nucleotides, the CDR3 is TGCGCCAGCAGCTTGTCTGTGGGTCAGCCCCAGCATTTT.

The gene calls are TRBV12-5 and TRBJ2-7; D might be TRBD2 (5 bases). Between the trimmed V and J ends, which lost 4 bases and 1 base, there was a span of 11 bases. From germline, CDR1 is LGHNT and CDR2 FRNRAP. The CDR3 is 14 residues long. The DNA of the CDR3 is TGTGCTAGTGGTTCCTTAGAGGGATCCTACGAGCAGTACTTC. Its translation is CASGSLEGSYEQYF.

The J gene is TRBJ1-2, the V gene TRBV5-1; perhaps TRBD1 as D (6 bases). Trimming removed 0 bases at V and 8 bases at J, with 14 bases between. Germline-derived CDR1 and CDR2 are SGHRS and YFSETQ. The CDR3 totals 14 residues. CDR3 amino acids: CASSLVPGVSGYTF. The CDR3 DNA reads TGCGCCAGCAGCTTGGTTCCAGGGGTGAGCGGCTACACCTTC.

The chain recombines TRBV4-1 with TRBJ2-2; TRBD2 aligns across 11 bases. Germline CDR1 and CDR2: MGHRA and YSYEKL. This CDR3 is built from 17 residues. V was pared by 1 base and J by 1 base, with 2 bases of the junction left unmatched. CDR3 DNA: TGCGCCAGCAGCCAAGCGGGGACTAGCGGGAACACCGGGGAGCTGTTTTTT. Translation gives CASSQAGTSGNTGELFF.

The rearrangement uses TRBV28 and TRBJ2-7; 8 bases line up with TRBD1. The germline V gene has CDR1 MDHEN and CDR2 SYDVKM. The CDR3 spans 15 residues. V was clipped by 7 bases and J by 2 bases; unmatched bases: 10. DNA of the CDR3: TGTGCCAGCACCCCAGGGGGCGGGGCGGCCTACGAGCAGTACTTC. Its translation: CASTPGGGAAYEQYF.

On this clonotype itself: One junction end does not reproduce the germline sequence, and a read error may be involved. The genes are TRBV3-1 and TRBJ2-6; D perhaps matches TRBD2 (6 bases). CDR3 length equals 19 residues. Germline CDR1 LGHDT, CDR2 YNNKEL (reference sequence). CDR3 DNA: TGTGCCAGCAGTCAAGGGTTTACGGCCCTCGGGAGTGGGGCCAACGTCCTGACTTTC. Protein product: CASSQGFTALGSGANVLTF.

This clonotype was detected only once. The genes are TRBV2 and TRBJ2-1; D is uncertain. Trimming cost V 5 bases and J 5 bases, with 10 bases left between them. CDR1 SNHLY and CDR2 FYNNEI come from the germline V gene. There are 13 residues in the CDR3. This CDR3 is CASSYAPHNEQFF. The CDR3 DNA reads as TGTGCCAGCAGTTACGCGCCCCACAATGAGCAGTTCTTC.

The V gene is TRBV4-1, the J gene TRBJ1-1; 7 nucleotides agree with TRBD1. This CDR3 contains 16 residues. Germline V gene data show CDR1 as MGHRA and CDR2 as YSYEKL. The V gene end was trimmed by 3 bases and the J gene end by 0 bases; junction bases not matched to a gene: 7. CDR3 protein: CASSHLAGGVNTEAFF. The CDR3 bases are TGCGCCAGCAGCCACTTAGCAGGGGGAGTGAACACTGAAGCTTTCTTT.

The chain combines TRBV9 with TRBJ1-2; a possible D gene is TRBD1 (6 bases). Germline loops: CDR1 SGDLS, CDR2 YYNGEE. The CDR3 totals 14 residues. V was pared by 0 bases and J by 4 bases, with 10 bases between. CDR3 sequence (DNA): TGTGCCAGCAGCGTAGCTGGGGGCCCCTATGGCTACACCTTC. Its translation is CASSVAGGPYGYTF.

The V gene is TRBV15, the J gene TRBJ2-5; tentative D call: TRBD2 (6 bases). The V gene's germline CDR1 is LNHNV and CDR2 YYDKDF (reference sequence). Trimming removed 2 bases from V and 2 bases from J, with 12 bases in between. CDR3 size: 15 residues. The CDR3 coding sequence is TGTGCCACCAGCAGACTCCGGGGGAGACAAGAGACCCAGTACTTC. Its translation is CATSRLRGRQETQYF.

This clonotype came up once. This chain connects TRBV20-1 to TRBJ1-2; D possibly corresponds to TRBD1 (5 bases). CDR3 length: 14 residues. V gave up 0 bases and J gave up 7 bases, with 15 bases separating them. The germline CDR1 and CDR2 sequences are DFQATT and SNEGSKA (reference sequence). CDR3 loop: CSAREGPGGSGYTF. CDR3 coding DNA: TGCAGTGCTAGAGAGGGGCCTGGGGGGAGTGGCTACACCTTC.

The rearrangement links TRBV27 to TRBJ1-2; 10 nucleotides match TRBD1. Germline CDR1 MNHEY, CDR2 SMNVEV (reference sequence). The CDR3 loop spans 15 amino acids. Losses at the gene ends were 6 bases for V and 2 bases for J; bases not matched to a gene: 6. The CDR3 loop is CASSQGQGDNYGYTF. In DNA form, the CDR3 reads TGTGCCAGCAGCCAAGGACAGGGGGACAACTATGGCTACACCTTC.

V usage is TRBV18 and J usage is TRBJ2-1; 8 bases are a match to TRBD1. In germline, CDR1 is KGHSH, CDR2 LQKENI. The CDR3 consists of 15 residues. V lost 6 bases, J lost 8 bases, and 12 bases stayed unmatched. The CDR3: CASSLGQGSYYEQFF. The CDR3 DNA reads TGTGCCAGCTCCCTCGGACAGGGCTCGTACTATGAGCAGTTCTTC.

The J gene is TRBJ2-3, the V gene TRBV7-9, with TRBD2 identical over 9 bases. Trimming took 4 bases from V and 3 from J; bases not matched to a gene: 8. Germline V gives CDR1 SEHNR, CDR2 FQNEAQ (reference sequence). The CDR3 is 16 residues long. CDR3 loop: CASSSRGGAWTDTQYF. DNA for the CDR3: TGTGCCAGCAGCTCCCGCGGGGGGGCGTGGACAGATACGCAGTATTTT.

The chain couples TRBV10-3 to TRBJ2-2, with 15 positions matching TRBD2. In germline, CDR1 is ENHRY, CDR2 SYGVKD. The CDR3 extends over 18 amino acids. Germline trimming cut 10 bases from V and 5 bases from J; bases unmatched to any gene: 14. The CDR3 coding sequence is TGTGCCAGCCGGGACGGGGGACTAGCGGGAGGCGAAACCGGGGAGCTGTTTTTT. This encodes CASRDGGLAGGETGELFF.

The V gene is TRBV30, the J gene TRBJ1-1; unclear D gene. The germline CDR1 and CDR2 sequences are GTSNPN and SVGIG (reference sequence). The CDR3 sequence is 10 residues long. The CDR3 loop is CGGTNTEAFF. CDR3 sequence (DNA): TGTGGAGGTACGAACACTGAAGCTTTCTTT.